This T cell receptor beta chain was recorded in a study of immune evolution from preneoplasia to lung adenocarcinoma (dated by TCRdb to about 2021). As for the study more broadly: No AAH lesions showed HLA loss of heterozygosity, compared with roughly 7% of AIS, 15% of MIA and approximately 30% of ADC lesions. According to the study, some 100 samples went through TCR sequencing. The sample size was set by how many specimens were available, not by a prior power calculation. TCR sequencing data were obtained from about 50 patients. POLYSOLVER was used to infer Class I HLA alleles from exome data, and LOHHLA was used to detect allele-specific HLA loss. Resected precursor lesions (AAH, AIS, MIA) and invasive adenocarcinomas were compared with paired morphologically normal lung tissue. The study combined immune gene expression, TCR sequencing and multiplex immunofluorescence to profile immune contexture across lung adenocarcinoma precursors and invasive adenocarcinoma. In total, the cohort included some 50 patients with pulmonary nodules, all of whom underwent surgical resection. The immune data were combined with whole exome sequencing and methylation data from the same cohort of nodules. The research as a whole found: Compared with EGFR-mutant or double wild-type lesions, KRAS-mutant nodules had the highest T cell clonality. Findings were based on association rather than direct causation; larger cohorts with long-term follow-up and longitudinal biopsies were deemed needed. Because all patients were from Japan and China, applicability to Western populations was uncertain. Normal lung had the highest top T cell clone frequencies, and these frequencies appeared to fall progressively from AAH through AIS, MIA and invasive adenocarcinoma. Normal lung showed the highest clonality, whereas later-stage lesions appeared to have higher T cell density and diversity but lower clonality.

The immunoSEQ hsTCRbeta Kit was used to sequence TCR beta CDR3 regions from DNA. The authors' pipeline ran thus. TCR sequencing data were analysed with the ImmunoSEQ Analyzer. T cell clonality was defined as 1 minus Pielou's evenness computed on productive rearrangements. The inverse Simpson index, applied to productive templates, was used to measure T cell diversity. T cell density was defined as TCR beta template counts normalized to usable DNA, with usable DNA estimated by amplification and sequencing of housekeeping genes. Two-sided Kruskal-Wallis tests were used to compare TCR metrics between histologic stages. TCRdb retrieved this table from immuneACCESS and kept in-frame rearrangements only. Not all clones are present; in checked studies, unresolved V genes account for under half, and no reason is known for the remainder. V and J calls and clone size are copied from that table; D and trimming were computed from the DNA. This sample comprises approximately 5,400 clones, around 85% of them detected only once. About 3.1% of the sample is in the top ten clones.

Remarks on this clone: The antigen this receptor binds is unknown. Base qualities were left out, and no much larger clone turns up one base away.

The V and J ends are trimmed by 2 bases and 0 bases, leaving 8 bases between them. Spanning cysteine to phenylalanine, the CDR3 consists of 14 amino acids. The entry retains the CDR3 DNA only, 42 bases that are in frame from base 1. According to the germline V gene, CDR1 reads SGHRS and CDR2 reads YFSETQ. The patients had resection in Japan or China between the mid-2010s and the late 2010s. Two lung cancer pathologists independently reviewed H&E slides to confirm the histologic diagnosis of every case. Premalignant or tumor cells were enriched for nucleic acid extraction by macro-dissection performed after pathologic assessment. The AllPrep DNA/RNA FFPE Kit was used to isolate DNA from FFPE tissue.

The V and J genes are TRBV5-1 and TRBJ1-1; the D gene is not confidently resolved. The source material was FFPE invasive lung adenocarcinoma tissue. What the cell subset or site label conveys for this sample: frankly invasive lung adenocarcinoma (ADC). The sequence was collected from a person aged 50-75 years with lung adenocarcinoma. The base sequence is TGCGCCAGCAGCTTCTTGGGCATGAACACTGAAGCTTTCTTT. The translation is CASSFLGMNTEAFF. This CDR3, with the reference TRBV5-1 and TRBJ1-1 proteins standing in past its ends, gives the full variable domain KAGVTQTPRYLIKTRGQQVTLSCSPISGHRSVSWYQQTPGQGLQFLFEYFSETQRNKGNFPGRFSGRQFSNSRSEMNVSTLELGDSALYLCASSFLGMNTEAFFGQGTRLTVV.